This record concerns one TCR beta chain sequence. Antigen unknown. This record belongs to a study of STAT5B mutations in CD4+ large granular lymphocyte leukemia. Regarding the study as a whole: Top patient clones used TRBV06 genes more often: 8/27 versus 2/35 in controls.

CDR1 and CDR2 from the germline V gene are SGHAT and FQNNGV. The CDR3 is made up of 13 amino acids. V shed 0 bases and J shed 4 bases, with 4 bases lying between them. Clones were sequenced by immunoSEQ multiplex PCR, and TCRdb holds only the in-frame ones, with some missing. The table shows 48,000 or so clones, with roughly 72% occurring only once. The TCR originated in a human donor in good health. The rearrangement uses TRBV11-2 and TRBJ2-1; D call uncertain. Sequenced: CD4+ T cells from blood buffy coats. The CDR3 loop is CASSLEPYNEQFF. DNA for the CDR3: TGTGCCAGCAGCTTAGAACCGTACAATGAGCAGTTCTTC. Combining the CDR3 with reference TRBV11-2 and TRBJ2-1 gives the whole variable domain EAGVAQSPRYKIIEKRQSVAFWCNPISGHATLYWYQQILGQGPKLLIQFQNNGVVDDSQLPKDRFSAERLKGVDSTLKIQPAKLEDSAVYLCASSLEPYNEQFFGPGTRLTVL.